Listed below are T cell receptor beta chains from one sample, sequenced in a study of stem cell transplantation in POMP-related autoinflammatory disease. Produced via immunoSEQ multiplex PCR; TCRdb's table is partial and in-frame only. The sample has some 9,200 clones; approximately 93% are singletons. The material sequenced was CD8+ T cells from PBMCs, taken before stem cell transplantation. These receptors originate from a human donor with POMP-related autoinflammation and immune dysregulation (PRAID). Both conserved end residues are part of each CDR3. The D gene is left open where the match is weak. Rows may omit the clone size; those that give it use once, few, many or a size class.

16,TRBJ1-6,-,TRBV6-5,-,CASSYTGSSYNSPLHF,TGTGCCAGCAGTTACACAGGCAGCTCCTATAATTCACCCCTCCACTTT
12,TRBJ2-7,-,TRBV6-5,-,CASSSPGNEQYF,TGTGCCAGCAGTTCACCGGGGAACGAGCAGTACTTC
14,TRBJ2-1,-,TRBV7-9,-,CASSGLGIYNEQFF,TGTGCCAGCAGCGGCCTGGGGATCTACAATGAGCAGTTCTTC
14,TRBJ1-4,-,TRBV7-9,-,CASSLDSQNEKLFF,TGTGCCAGCAGCTTGGACAGCCAGAATGAAAAACTGTTTTTT
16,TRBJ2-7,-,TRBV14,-,CASSQVQPGGDHEQYF,TGTGCCAGCAGCCAAGTCCAACCCGGAGGGGATCACGAGCAGTACTTC
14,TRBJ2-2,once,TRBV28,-,CASSLTGNTGELFF,TGTGCCAGCAGTTTGACAGGGAACACCGGGGAGCTGTTTTTT
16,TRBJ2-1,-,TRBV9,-,CASSVEGVSSYNEQFF,TGTGCCAGCAGCGTAGAGGGTGTTAGCTCCTACAATGAGCAGTTCTTC
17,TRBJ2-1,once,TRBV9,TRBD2,CASSPSGGAGPYNEQFF,TGTGCCAGCAGCCCTAGCGGGGGGGCGGGTCCCTACAATGAGCAGTTCTTC
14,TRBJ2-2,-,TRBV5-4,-,CASSTEGDGGELFF,TGTGCCAGCAGCACGGAGGGGGATGGCGGGGAGCTGTTTTTT
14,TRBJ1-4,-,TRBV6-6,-,CASTASAANEKLFF,TGTGCCAGCACGGCCTCGGCAGCTAATGAAAAACTGTTTTTT
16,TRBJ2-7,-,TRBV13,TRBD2,CASSLSLAGVFDEQYF,TGTGCCAGCAGCTTATCACTAGCGGGAGTGTTCGACGAGCAGTACTTC
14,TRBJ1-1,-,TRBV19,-,CASRLQDTNTEAFF,TGTGCCAGTAGATTACAGGACACGAACACTGAAGCTTTCTTT